Shown below are 26 T cell receptor beta chains from a single sample sequenced in a study of monozygotic twins with inflammatory bowel disease (dated by TCRdb to the late 2010s). The receptor library was made with 5' RACE. For sequencing, an Illumina HiSeq 2500 was employed. With the reads reprocessed by TCRdb, a single entry stands for each CDR3 protein sequence and no DNA is reported. The sample's table covers approximately 150,000 distinct CDR3 sequences. The leading ten clones occupy 2% to 2.5% of the sample. The sample was blood. The receptors were gathered from a human donor with ulcerative colitis or Crohn's disease, or a healthy co-twin of an affected twin (not recorded which).

V is TRBV7-8 and J is TRBJ2-5; the TCRdb call, TRBD1, lacks DNA for checking. The germline gives CDR1 SGHVS, CDR2 FQNEAQ. The CDR3 runs to 14 residues. The CDR3 sequence: CASSPRQTQETQYF.

The J gene is TRBJ2-7, the V gene TRBV29-1; TCRdb's D call of TRBD1 is untestable without DNA. The germline CDR1 and CDR2 sequences are SQVTM and ANQGSEA. The CDR3 is made up of 14 amino acids. This CDR3 reads CSVEGTGLSYEQYF.

This chain uses TRBV19 with TRBJ1-6. Germline V gene sequence: CDR1 LNHDA, CDR2 SQIVND (reference sequence). The CDR3 length is 13 residues. CDR3 sequence reads: CASTNQRHSPLHF.

The V call is TRBV9, the J call TRBJ2-7; with no DNA, the TCRdb D assignment of TRBD1 cannot be verified. Germline V gene sequence: CDR1 SGDLS, CDR2 YYNGEE. The CDR3 extends over 15 amino acids. The CDR3 protein is CASSVGQGPAYEQYF.

The J gene is TRBJ2-1, the V gene TRBV7-2; TCRdb picks TRBD1, but there is no DNA to check that call. Germline CDR1 reads SGHTA; CDR2 reads FQGNSA. The CDR3 runs to 15 residues. CDR3 in amino acids: CASSLVRQGVGEQFF.

The rearrangement links TRBV5-6 to TRBJ2-7; no DNA is available, so the TRBD2 call from TCRdb remains unchecked. From germline, CDR1 is SGHDT and CDR2 YYEEEE. The CDR3 consists of 14 residues. The CDR3 region is CASSLEISGLEQYF.

J is TRBJ1-6 and V is TRBV6-5. The CDR3 covers 17 residues. In germline, CDR1 is MNHEY, CDR2 SVGAGI. The CDR3 loop reads CASSYRRVSPYNSPLHF.

This chain uses TRBV7-2 with TRBJ2-7; checking the TCRdb D call of TRBD1 is not possible without DNA. CDR1 is SGHTA, CDR2 FQGNSA, per germline. This CDR3 comprises 15 residues. CDR3 sequence: CASSLRSLRAYEQYF.

V usage is TRBV10-3 and J usage is TRBJ1-1; the D call of TRBD1 rests on TCRdb alone, since no DNA is present to check it. Looked up from germline, CDR1 is ENHRY and CDR2 is SYGVKD. The CDR3 consists of 15 residues. CDR3 loop: CAISESTTPGTEAFF.

This chain joins TRBV3-1 and TRBJ2-7; TCRdb's D gene call, TRBD1, goes unchecked for lack of DNA. Germline V lookup: CDR1 LGHDT, CDR2 YNNKEL (reference sequence). This CDR3 region has 15 residues. The CDR3 sequence is CASRPSPQDLYEQYF.

The chain is built from TRBV11-2 and TRBJ2-1; the D call of TRBD2 rests on TCRdb alone, since no DNA is present to check it. Germline V gives CDR1 SGHAT, CDR2 FQNNGV. This CDR3 spans 15 amino acids. The CDR3 sequence: CASSWGLAETNEQFF.

The V call is TRBV20-1, the J call TRBJ1-2. Looked up from germline, CDR1 is DFQATT and CDR2 is SNEGSKA (reference sequence). The CDR3 is made up of 13 amino acids. The CDR3 protein is CSAIRRANYGYTF.

The rearrangement uses TRBV28 and TRBJ1-2; the TCRdb call, TRBD1, lacks DNA for checking. The CDR3 is made up of 14 amino acids. CDR1 and CDR2 from the germline V gene are MDHEN and SYDVKM. The CDR3 loop reads CASSSGQALYGYTF.

The chain joins TRBV7-2 to TRBJ2-7; TCRdb's D gene call, TRBD1, goes unchecked for lack of DNA. The CDR3 covers 16 residues. Germline CDR1 reads SGHTA; CDR2 reads FQGNSA. The CDR3 sequence: CASSISTGTGYYEQYF.

The chain has TRBV7-2 and TRBJ1-1; TCRdb's D gene call, TRBD1, goes unchecked for lack of DNA. Germline V gene data show CDR1 as SGHTA and CDR2 as FQGNSA. The CDR3 extends over 15 amino acids. Here the CDR3 reads CASSLSWTGTTEAFF. Looking up the rest from reference TRBV7-2 and TRBJ1-1 gives the full variable domain: GAGVSQSPSNKVTEKGKDVELRCDPISGHTALYWYRQSLGQGLEFLIYFQGNSAPDKSGLPSDRFSAERTGGSVSTLTIQRTQQEDSAVYLCASSLSWTGTTEAFFGQGTRLTVV.

The rearrangement links TRBV5-6 to TRBJ1-1. This CDR3 region has 16 residues. Germline CDR1 and CDR2: SGHDT and YYEEEE. The CDR3 loop is CASSLEPFSPHTEAFF.

The genes are TRBV12-3 or TRBV12-4 and TRBJ1-2; the D call of TRBD1 rests on TCRdb alone, since no DNA is present to check it. There are 12 residues in the CDR3. The CDR3 sequence: CASSFAGDGYTF.

The chain links TRBV20-1 to TRBJ2-2. Germline assignment: CDR1 DFQATT and CDR2 SNEGSKA (reference sequence). This CDR3 has 17 residues. CDR3 region: CSARKVRSSGYAGELFF.

The V and J genes are TRBV4-3 and TRBJ1-4; TCRdb's assignment of TRBD1 cannot be checked, as there is no DNA. The CDR3 is 17 residues long. Germline lookup yields CDR1 LGHNA and CDR2 YSLEER. The CDR3 spells CASSQDVPGRGVEKLFF.

V gene TRBV6-1 combines with J gene TRBJ2-7; TCRdb's D call of TRBD1 is untestable without DNA. This CDR3 spans 15 amino acids. Per germline, CDR1 MNHNS and CDR2 SASEGT. The CDR3 sequence: CASSRTGSLSYEQYF.

The chain is built from TRBV5-1 and TRBJ2-5; TCRdb's assignment of TRBD1 cannot be checked, as there is no DNA. The V gene's germline CDR1 is SGHRS and CDR2 YFSETQ. The length of the CDR3 is 15 residues. CDR3 sequence: CASSSTLMPQETQYF.

The gene calls are TRBV7-6 and TRBJ1-1; the TCRdb D gene call, TRBD1, has no DNA to confirm it. Germline V gives CDR1 SGHVS, CDR2 FNYEAQ. The CDR3 is 15 residues long. CDR3 region: CASSLVGWGRGEAFF.

The chain has TRBV5-6 and TRBJ2-5; the D call of TRBD1 rests on TCRdb alone, since no DNA is present to check it. The CDR3 runs to 19 residues. CDR1 and CDR2 from the germline V gene are SGHDT and YYEEEE. The CDR3 sequence: CASSPRTGSAAGALETQYF.

The rearrangement links TRBV11-2 to TRBJ2-2; with no DNA, the TCRdb D assignment of TRBD1 cannot be verified. CDR3 length: 15 residues. Germline V lookup: CDR1 SGHAT, CDR2 FQNNGV. The CDR3: CASSLRGGYTGELFF.

The J gene is TRBJ2-7, the V gene TRBV18; the D call of TRBD2 rests on TCRdb alone, since no DNA is present to check it. This CDR3 spans 12 amino acids. CDR1 is KGHSH, CDR2 LQKENI, per germline. The CDR3 loop is CASSPRLEEQYF.

The J gene is TRBJ2-1, the V gene TRBV5-1; the TCRdb D gene call, TRBD2, has no DNA to confirm it. The germline gives CDR1 SGHRS, CDR2 YFSETQ. The CDR3 has 15 residues. The CDR3 spells CASSPRSGGAIEQFF.